This T cell receptor beta chain came from a study of blood T cell repertoires in COVID-19. The wider study: COVID-19 samples, acute and convalescent, were from the United States, Italy and Spain. The analysed material was cDNA or gDNA that came from T cells, B-cell-depleted T cells, or PBMCs.

The CDR3 loop spans 19 amino acids. Deletions cut 2 bases from V and 0 bases from J, with 20 bases between. Germline CDR1 MNHNS, CDR2 SASEGT. The data were produced by immunoSEQ multiplex PCR, yet TCRdb's version contains in-frame clones alone and is incomplete. Of approximately 170,000 clones in the sample, around 86% were seen once. The specimen was peripheral blood. The source is a man between 65 and 85 years old who had recovered from COVID-19. The chain employs TRBV6-1 and TRBJ1-5; possible D gene TRBD1, 6 bases. The CDR3 coding sequence is TGTGCCAGCAGTGAACTGGTCAGGGGTGGTCTTTATAGCAATCAGCCCCAGCATTTT. This sequence encodes CASSELVRGGLYSNQPQHF.